Below, one TCR beta chain is given with its context. Its antigen remains unidentified. For sorted subsets, approximately 200 ng DNA per replicate equaled about 27,000 T cell genomes. Produced via immunoSEQ multiplex PCR; TCRdb's table is partial and in-frame only. In the table there are 730,000 or so clones, around 72% of which are singletons. These data originate in a study of shared clonotypes between healthy human individuals. Whole-study findings and limits: Researchers found naive subsets generally carried larger estimated richness than memory subsets.

The study enrolled healthy HIV-negative adults without recent acute infections or vaccinations as donors. The sample was memory CD4+ T cells sorted from blood. Documented subset: CD45RA-negative fraction. The sequence derives from a woman under 40 in good health.

CDR3 region: CASSLEGWGYTF. The DNA of the CDR3 is TGTGCCAGCAGTTTAGAGGGGTGGGGCTACACCTTC. The chain joins TRBV28 to TRBJ1-2; tentative D call: TRBD1 (5 bases). Trimming removed 2 bases at V and 8 bases at J, with 9 bases between. The germline CDR1 and CDR2 sequences are MDHEN and SYDVKM. The CDR3 sequence is 12 residues long.